This TCR beta chain is from a study of T cells in Graves' hyperthyroidism and ophthalmopathy. About the research overall: Blood was drawn when the patient was first diagnosed and still untreated.

General observations from the study: Model output signaled ophthalmopathy a median roughly 6.5 months ahead of onset.

The CDR3 contains 16 residues. V lost 5 bases and J 8 bases, leaving 23 bases between the germline ends. Germline V gene data show CDR1 as SGHVS and CDR2 as FNYEAQ. TCR beta CDR3 sequences were amplified from RNA transcripts. RT-PCR in the first round (using the HTBI primer set) targeted the TCR CDR3. TCRdb passed the multiplex PCR reads through MiXCR, listing each CDR3 protein once. Among 37,000 or so distinct CDR3 sequences listed, 40% to 60% were seen once. Using around 10 ml of fresh peripheral blood, PBMCs were prepared. As regards this clonotype: Antigen specificity is unknown.

The receptor comes from a man aged 35-49 years with Graves' ophthalmopathy. The chain links TRBV7-6 to TRBJ2-3, with a weak D call TRBD2 (7 bases). The sample was blood. The chain's CDR3 is CASSQDLGGGAATQYF. CDR3 DNA: TGTGCCAGCAGCCAAGATCTGGGGGGGGGGGCCGCTACGCAGTATTTT.